One T cell receptor (beta chain) is described in this entry. TCRdb keeps only in-frame clones here, not all; method: immunoSEQ multiplex PCR. The repertoire has roughly 2 million clones, 90% to 95% of them found once; the top ten carry about 0.13%. The data were obtained in a study of shared clonotypes between healthy human individuals. CDR1 is LGHNT and CDR2 is FRNRAP in the germline V gene. V lost 0 bases and J 7 bases, leaving 16 bases between the germline ends. CDR3 length: 16 amino acids. The specimen was naive CD4+ T cells sorted from blood. The subset is: CD45RA+ positively selected. The rearrangement links TRBV12-5 to TRBJ2-1; a weak D match, TRBD2 (6 bases). This clonotype was obtained from a man aged 18 to 29 in good health. In nucleotides, the CDR3 is TGTGCTAGTGGTTTGGTAGTAGCGGCTCCCGGTAATGAGCAGTTCTTC. This gives the protein CASGLVVAAPGNEQFF.